These 14 T cell receptor beta chains came from one sample sequenced in a study of brain T cells in children with intractable seizures. TCRdb's copy holds only in-frame clones and misses some; the assay was immunoSEQ multiplex PCR. Counted here are over 95,000 clones, around 94% occurring once; the ten biggest clones make up about 3.8%. Material: peripheral blood, obtained at surgery. These receptors came from a boy younger than two with hemimegalencephaly and intractable seizures.

The rearrangement joins TRBV6-5 to TRBJ1-5; 7 bases are shared with TRBD1. CDR1 is MNHEY, CDR2 SVGAGI, per germline. Trimming cost V 4 bases and J 5 bases; bases outside gene matches: 8. The CDR3 has 15 residues. The chain's CDR3 is CASSSRLTGYQPQHF. CDR3 sequence (DNA): TGTGCCAGCAGTTCCCGATTGACAGGGTATCAGCCCCAGCATTTT.

The chain couples TRBV28 to TRBJ2-6; no definite D call. V lost 5 bases, J lost 0 bases, and 14 bases lay in between. This CDR3 spans 17 amino acids. The germline gives CDR1 MDHEN, CDR2 SYDVKM. The CDR3 DNA follows: TGTGCCAGCAGTCTTCGGGCAGTGATCTCTGGGGCCAACGTCCTGACTTTC. This codes for CASSLRAVISGANVLTF.

This rearrangement joins TRBV21-1 to TRBJ2-3; the table names TRBD2, a call not compared with the DNA. TRBV21-1 is annotated as a pseudogene. CDR3 length: 15 residues. CDR3 loop: CASSKVRVDTDTQYF. The CDR3 nucleotides are TGTGCCAGCAGCAAAGTGAGGGTTGACACAGATACGCAGTATTTT.

V usage is TRBV19 and J usage is TRBJ2-5, with no clear D. Trimming pared 2 bases from V and 3 bases from J, leaving 10 bases between. Looked up from germline, CDR1 is LNHDA and CDR2 is SQIVND (reference sequence). This CDR3 has 14 residues. The CDR3: CASSIRPFEETQYF. CDR3 bases: TGTGCCAGTAGTATAAGGCCGTTCGAAGAGACCCAGTACTTC.

This sequence joins TRBV7-2 and TRBJ2-7, with a weak D call TRBD2 (5 bases). CDR1 and CDR2 from the germline V gene are SGHTA and FQGNSA. This CDR3 has 14 residues. V was pared by 1 base and J by 2 bases, with 9 bases between. CDR3 sequence: CASSLGVATYEQYF. The CDR3 region has the DNA TGTGCCAGCAGCTTAGGGGTAGCGACCTACGAGCAGTACTTC.

The rearrangement links TRBV25-1 to TRBJ1-5; no definite D call. CDR3 length: 13 residues. V was clipped by 6 bases and J by 7 bases, with 13 bases between them. Germline-derived CDR1 and CDR2 are MGHDK and SYGVNS. CDR3 amino acids: CASSGRAAQPQHF. The CDR3 DNA follows: TGTGCCAGCAGCGGTCGGGCGGCCCAGCCCCAGCATTTT. Full variable domain (rest looked up from reference TRBV25-1 and TRBJ1-5): EADIYQTPRYLVIGTGKKITLECSQTMGHDKMYWYQQDPGMELHLIHYSYGVNSTEKGDLSSESTVSRIRTEHFPLTLESARPSHTSQYLCASSGRAAQPQHFGDGTRLSIL.

The chain combines TRBV27 with TRBJ2-5; 11 positions agree with TRBD2. The CDR3 has 16 amino acids. CDR1 and CDR2 from the germline V gene are MNHEY and SMNVEV (reference sequence). V was pared by 8 bases and J by 2 bases, with 10 bases of the junction left unmatched. In DNA form, the CDR3 reads TGTGCCAGCGGGGAGCTAGCGGGAGGCGGGCAAGAGACCCAGTACTTC. Encoded protein: CASGELAGGGQETQYF.

This chain uses TRBV7-9 with TRBJ2-7, with 8 bases matching TRBD2. Looked up from germline, CDR1 is SEHNR and CDR2 is FQNEAQ (reference sequence). The CDR3 totals 15 residues. Trimming took 5 bases from V and 2 from J; bases not matched to a gene: 8. The CDR3 bases are TGTGCCAGCAGCCTCCCGGCTAGCGGGCCCTACGAGCAGTACTTC. It translates to CASSLPASGPYEQYF.

The chain joins TRBV24-1 to TRBJ1-5; perhaps TRBD1 as D (6 bases). The V end was cut by 9 bases, the J end by 1 base, with 9 bases between. Germline V CDR1 and CDR2: KGHDR, SFDVKD. The CDR3 totals 13 residues. The CDR3 DNA follows: TGTGCCACCGGGGGGCTGAGCAATCAGCCCCAGCATTTT. Translating gives CATGGLSNQPQHF.

This clone was picked up one time. The gene calls are TRBV7-8 and TRBJ1-2; 8 positions match TRBD1. This CDR3 contains 14 residues. The V gene end was trimmed by 2 bases and the J gene end by 8 bases; junction bases not matched to a gene: 7. From germline, CDR1 is SGHVS and CDR2 FQNEAQ. CDR3: CASSLKDRAQGYTF. CDR3 in DNA: TGTGCCAGCAGCTTAAAGGACAGGGCACAGGGCTACACCTTC.

This chain connects TRBV12-5 to TRBJ2-7; D ambiguous. Germline values: CDR1 LGHNT, CDR2 FRNRAP. This CDR3 is 12 amino acids long. Trimming shortened V by 0 bases and J by 1 base, and 1 base separated the two germline ends. DNA for the CDR3: TGTGCTAGTGGTTTGGTATCCTACGAGCAGTACTTC. Protein: CASGLVSYEQYF. Supplemented by reference TRBV12-5 and TRBJ2-7, the full variable domain reads DARVTQTPRHKVTEMGQEVTMRCQPILGHNTVFWYRQTMMQGLELLAYFRNRAPLDDSGMPKDRFSAEMPDATLATLKIQPSEPRDSAVYFCASGLVSYEQYFGPGTRLTVT.

CDR3 DNA sequence: TGTGCCAGCAGCGTAGTCGGAAGCTCTGGGGCCAACGTCCTGACTTTC. Translated: CASSVVGSSGANVLTF. V is TRBV7-9 and J is TRBJ2-6; D not certain. The CDR3 covers 16 residues. Trimming shortened V by 5 bases and J by 0 bases, and 11 bases separated the two germline ends. Germline CDR1 SEHNR, CDR2 FQNEAQ (reference sequence). Combining the CDR3 with reference TRBV7-9 and TRBJ2-6 gives the whole variable domain DTGVSQNPRHKITKRGQNVTFRCDPISEHNRLYWYRQTLGQGPEFLTYFQNEAQLEKSRLLSDRFSAERPKGSFSTLEIQRTEQGDSAMYLCASSVVGSSGANVLTFGAGSRLTVL.

The CDR3 nucleotides are TGTGCCAGCAGTTTATCCCCCCCGGGGGTTTTGGTGGAGACCCAGTACTTC. Protein: CASSLSPPGVLVETQYF. The genes are TRBV27 and TRBJ2-5, with D possibly TRBD2 on 6 matching bases. Germline V gene sequence: CDR1 MNHEY, CDR2 SMNVEV (reference sequence). V was trimmed by 0 bases and J by 5 bases, leaving 19 bases between them. The CDR3 totals 17 residues.

This chain links TRBV12-3 or TRBV12-4 with TRBJ2-1; D perhaps matches TRBD2 (5 bases). The length of the CDR3 is 11 residues. The V gene lost 4 bases and the J gene lost 10 bases, with 8 bases spanning the gap. CDR3 amino acids: CASSSGGEQFF. CDR3 bases: TGTGCCAGCAGTTCTGGAGGCGAGCAGTTCTTC.